These 9 T cell receptor beta chains were all obtained from the same sample, sequenced in a study of vaccination and CD4 T cells after COVID-19. Sequencing of cultured CD4+ T cell DNA used the Oncomine TCR Beta short-read assay. TCRdb independently ran MiXCR on the PCR reads; one entry per CDR3 protein. The top ten hold roughly 14% of the sample, which has some 20,000 distinct CDR3 sequences, 40% to 50% seen once. Their specific antigens are unknown. Treatment in this sample: approximately 9-day PBMC culture with coronavirus spike peptide pools or control peptides (ViraFEST assay). Sequenced material: cultured CD4+ T cells from blood. These TCRs come from a human donor with COVID-19.

This clonotype was detected a few times. The chain uses TRBV12-3 or TRBV12-4 and TRBJ1-6; D remains unclear. Deletions cut 7 bases from V and 6 bases from J, with 16 bases between. The CDR3 covers 15 residues. The CDR3: CASTKPDVTNSPLHF. CDR3 sequence (DNA): TGTGCCAGCACTAAACCGGACGTAACTAATTCACCCCTCCACTTT.

V usage is TRBV6-1 and J usage is TRBJ1-6; D not resolved. Germline CDR1 MNHNS, CDR2 SASEGT. The CDR3 runs to 14 residues. V lost 7 bases to trimming and J lost 6 bases, with 13 bases between them. The CDR3 DNA reads TGTGCCAGCAACTGGGCAGCGAGTAATTCACCCCTCCACTTT. It yields the protein CASNWAASNSPLHF.

This clonotype came up a few times. J is TRBJ2-5 and V is TRBV11-2; D possibly uses TRBD1 or TRBD2 (5 bases each). The CDR3 length is 13 residues. Germline V lookup: CDR1 SGHAT, CDR2 FQNNGV. V was shortened by 5 bases and J by 4 bases, with 11 bases between the two germline ends. The CDR3, as DNA: TGTGCCAGCAGCCGGACGAGGGGAGAGACCCAGTACTTC. This codes for CASSRTRGETQYF.

V usage is TRBV27 and J usage is TRBJ1-6, with D possibly matching TRBD1 (5 bases). Germline V lookup: CDR1 MNHEY, CDR2 SMNVEV (reference sequence). Trimming removed 8 bases at V and 2 bases at J, with 13 bases between. The CDR3 extends over 15 amino acids. CDR3 sequence: CASLTGSPYNSPLHF. The DNA for the CDR3 is TGTGCCAGCCTTACAGGAAGTCCCTATAATTCACCCCTCCACTTT.

This clonotype has only a few counts. The chain carries TRBV6-1 and TRBJ2-7, with 9 bases aligning to TRBD2. CDR1 MNHNS and CDR2 SASEGT come from the germline V gene. The CDR3 extends over 14 amino acids. Trimming removed 6 bases from V and 3 bases from J; junction bases left unmatched: 6. The CDR3 loop is CASSAKRGVYEQYF. The CDR3 bases are TGTGCCAGCAGCGCAAAGCGGGGGGTCTACGAGCAGTACTTC.

The chain links TRBV6-2 or TRBV6-3 to TRBJ1-2; D gene ambiguous. The CDR3 loop spans 14 amino acids. Germline V CDR1 and CDR2: MNHEY, SVGEGT. V shed 2 bases and J shed 8 bases, with 15 bases lying between them. CDR3: CASSYEVWGSGYTF. The CDR3 nucleotides read TGTGCCAGCAGTTACGAGGTTTGGGGATCGGGCTACACCTTC.

V and J are TRBV2 and TRBJ1-2; 9 bases align to TRBD1. Germline-derived CDR1 and CDR2 are SNHLY and FYNNEI. With 6 bases clipped from V and 4 bases from J, the junction kept 6 bases outside the gene matches. The CDR3 has 14 amino acids. The CDR3 region is CASSADRGGYGYTF. The CDR3 nucleotides are TGTGCCAGCAGCGCGGACAGGGGTGGCTATGGCTACACCTTC.

The chain combines TRBV25-1 with TRBJ1-3, with D possibly matching TRBD1 (5 bases). The germline CDR1 and CDR2 sequences are MGHDK and SYGVNS. V lost 8 bases, J lost 4 bases, and 15 bases lay in between. This CDR3 has 14 amino acids. CDR3 sequence: CASRGGGAGNTIYF. The DNA for the CDR3 is TGTGCCAGCCGCGGGGGGGGAGCCGGAAACACCATATATTTT.

This clonotype has only a few counts. This chain uses TRBV6-9 with TRBJ2-7; TRBD2 is a possible D gene (6 bases). V was trimmed by 2 bases and J by 7 bases, leaving 15 bases between them. The CDR3 covers 14 residues. Germline V gene lookup returns CDR1 MNHGY and CDR2 SVAAGI. CDR3 protein: CASSYKGGAREQYF. The DNA for the CDR3 is TGTGCCAGCAGTTATAAGGGCGGGGCTCGAGAGCAGTACTTC.